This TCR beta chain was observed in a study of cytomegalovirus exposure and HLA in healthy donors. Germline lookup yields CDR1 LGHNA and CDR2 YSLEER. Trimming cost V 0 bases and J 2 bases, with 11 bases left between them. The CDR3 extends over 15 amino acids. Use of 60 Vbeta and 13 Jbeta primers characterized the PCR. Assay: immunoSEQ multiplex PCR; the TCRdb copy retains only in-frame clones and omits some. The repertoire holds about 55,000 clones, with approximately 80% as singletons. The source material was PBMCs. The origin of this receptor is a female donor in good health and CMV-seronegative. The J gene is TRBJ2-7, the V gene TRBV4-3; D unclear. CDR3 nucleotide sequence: TGCGCCAGCAGCCAAGATAGCCCCGGTCCCTACGAGCAGTACTTC. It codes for CASSQDSPGPYEQYF.